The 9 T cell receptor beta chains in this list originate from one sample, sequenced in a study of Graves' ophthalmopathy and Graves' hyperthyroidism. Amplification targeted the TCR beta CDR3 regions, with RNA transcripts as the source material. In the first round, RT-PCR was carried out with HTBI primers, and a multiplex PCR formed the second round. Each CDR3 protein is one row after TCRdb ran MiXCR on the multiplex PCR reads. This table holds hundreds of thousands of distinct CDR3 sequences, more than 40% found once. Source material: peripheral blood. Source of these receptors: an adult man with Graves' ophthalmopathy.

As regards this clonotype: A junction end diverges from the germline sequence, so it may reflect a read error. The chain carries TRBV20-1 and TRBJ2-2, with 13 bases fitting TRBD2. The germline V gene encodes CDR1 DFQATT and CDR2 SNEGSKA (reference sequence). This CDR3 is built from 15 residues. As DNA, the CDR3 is TGCAGTGCTAGAGATACTAGCGGGGGGGACCATGAGCAGTTTTTT. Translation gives CSARDTSGGDHEQFF.

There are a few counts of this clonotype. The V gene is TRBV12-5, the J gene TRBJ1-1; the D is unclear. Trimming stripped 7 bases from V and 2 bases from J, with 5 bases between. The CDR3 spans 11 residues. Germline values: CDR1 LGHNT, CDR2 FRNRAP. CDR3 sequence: CASVLNTEAFF. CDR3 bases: TGTGCTAGTGTTCTAAACACTGAAGCTTTCTTT.

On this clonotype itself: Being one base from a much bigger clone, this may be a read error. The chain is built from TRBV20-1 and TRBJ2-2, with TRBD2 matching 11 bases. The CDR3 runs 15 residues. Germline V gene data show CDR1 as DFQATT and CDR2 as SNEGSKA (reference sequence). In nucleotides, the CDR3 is TGCAGTGCGAGGGGACTAGCGGAGAACACCGGGGAGCTGTTGTTT. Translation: CSARGLAENTGELLF.

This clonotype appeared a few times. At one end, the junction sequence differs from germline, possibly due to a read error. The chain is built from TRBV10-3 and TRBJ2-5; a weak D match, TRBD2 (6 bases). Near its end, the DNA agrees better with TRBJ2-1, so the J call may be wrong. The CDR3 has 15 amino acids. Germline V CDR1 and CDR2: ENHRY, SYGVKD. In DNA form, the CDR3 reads TGTGCCAGCAGTGAGTCGGTGGGACTCAGCGAGGAGCAGTTCTTC. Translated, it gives CASSESVGLSEEQFF.

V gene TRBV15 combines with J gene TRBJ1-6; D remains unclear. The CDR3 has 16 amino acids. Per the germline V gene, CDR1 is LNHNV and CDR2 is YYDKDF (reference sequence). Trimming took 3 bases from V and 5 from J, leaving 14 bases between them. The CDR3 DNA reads TGTGCCACCAGCAGCTTGGCTTCGGTGCATAATTCACCCCTCCACTTT. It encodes CATSSLASVHNSPLHF.

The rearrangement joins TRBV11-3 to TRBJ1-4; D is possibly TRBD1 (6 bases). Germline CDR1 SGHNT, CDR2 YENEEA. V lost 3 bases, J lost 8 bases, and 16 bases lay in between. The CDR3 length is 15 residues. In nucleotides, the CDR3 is TGTGCCAGCAGCTTTCGCGGGGGCGCCGGAGAAAAACTGTTTTTT. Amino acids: CASSFRGGAGEKLFF.

This CDR3 is CASSQGGRQPQYF. CDR3 coding DNA: TGTGCCAGCAGCCAAGGAGGACGCCAGCCCCAGTACTTC. This chain links TRBV14 with TRBJ2-5; unclear D gene. The CDR3 covers 13 residues. CDR1 SGHDN and CDR2 FVKESK come from the germline V gene. Trimming cost V 1 base and J 9 bases, with 12 bases left between them. The entire variable domain, with the rest obtained from reference TRBV14 and TRBJ2-5, is as follows: EAGVTQFPSHSVIEKGQTVTLRCDPISGHDNLYWYRRVMGKEIKFLLHFVKESKQDESGMPNNRFLAERTGGTYSTLKVQPAELEDSGVYFCASSQGGRQPQYFGPGTRLLVL.

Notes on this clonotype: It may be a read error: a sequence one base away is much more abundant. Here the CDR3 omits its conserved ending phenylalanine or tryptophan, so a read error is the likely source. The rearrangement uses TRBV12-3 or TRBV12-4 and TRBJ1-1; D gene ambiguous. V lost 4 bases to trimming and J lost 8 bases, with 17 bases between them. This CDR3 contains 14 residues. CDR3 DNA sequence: TGTGCCAGCAGTTCCGGCCATCGGTTCCGGGAAGCTTTCCTT. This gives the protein CASSSGHRFREAFL.

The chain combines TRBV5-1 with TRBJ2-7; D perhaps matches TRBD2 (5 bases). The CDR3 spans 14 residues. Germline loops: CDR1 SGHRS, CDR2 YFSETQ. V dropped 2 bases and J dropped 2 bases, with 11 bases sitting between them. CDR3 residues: CASSLKGDTYEQYF. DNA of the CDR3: TGCGCCAGCAGCTTAAAGGGAGATACCTACGAGCAGTACTTC.